This is a list of T cell receptor beta chains from one sample in a study of CD4+ T cells in melanoma. Sequencing was performed with immunoSEQ multiplex PCR; in TCRdb, only in-frame clones are kept and a portion is missing. This table has over 100,000 clones, about 92% appearing once. Sample: peripheral blood. The receptors were sampled from a human donor with melanoma. Each CDR3 is given with its conserved first and last residue. Each record gives: J gene, clone size, V gene, D gene, CDR3 protein, CDR3 DNA. D genes are given only for firm matches. Clone size is shown for a subset of rows, as once, few, many or a class of expanded clone.

TRBJ1-3,NA,TRBV7-9,NA,CASSPQAWSGNTIYF,TGTGCCAGCAGCCCACAGGCTTGGTCTGGAAACACCATATATTTT
TRBJ1-3,NA,TRBV5-4,TRBD1,CASSPGQAHSGNTIYF,TGTGCCAGCAGCCCCGGACAGGCTCACTCTGGAAACACCATATATTTT
TRBJ2-2,NA,TRBV12-5,NA,CASGFWPNTGELFF,TGTGCTAGTGGTTTTTGGCCGAACACCGGGGAGCTGTTTTTT
TRBJ1-6,many,TRBV27,NA,CASSFNGDNSPLHF,TGTGCCAGCAGTTTCAATGGGGATAATTCACCCCTCCACTTT
TRBJ2-3,NA,TRBV11-3,NA,CASSAVGARTDTQYF,TGTGCCAGCAGCGCCGTGGGGGCCAGGACAGATACGCAGTATTTT
TRBJ2-3,NA,TRBV2,NA,CASSVTGTDTQYF,TGTGCCAGCAGTGTAACAGGCACAGATACGCAGTATTTT
TRBJ2-1,NA,TRBV30,NA,CAWLQGRSYNEQFF,TGTGCCTGGTTACAGGGGAGGTCGTACAATGAGCAGTTCTTC
TRBJ2-5,NA,TRBV2,TRBD1,CASSTTGQFVSETQYF,TGTGCCAGCAGTACTACGGGACAGTTCGTATCGGAGACCCAGTACTTC
TRBJ2-3,NA,TRBV18,NA,CASSPTASETDTQYF,TGTGCCAGCTCACCAACGGCTAGCGAGACAGATACGCAGTATTTT
TRBJ2-7,NA,TRBV20-1,NA,CSALTSGEQYF,TGCAGTGCTCTGACTAGTGGCGAGCAGTACTTC
TRBJ1-2,NA,TRBV19,NA,CAGKDSGDYGYTF,TGTGCCGGTAAAGACAGTGGTGACTATGGCTACACCTTC
TRBJ1-2,NA,TRBV6-5,NA,CASSYSSGDHYGYTF,TGTGCCAGCAGTTACTCATCGGGGGACCACTATGGCTACACCTTC
TRBJ1-2,NA,TRBV4-1,NA,CASSQEFAGPSLYGYTF,TGCGCCAGCAGCCAAGAATTTGCAGGCCCCTCTTTATATGGCTACACCTTC
TRBJ1-2,NA,TRBV11-2,TRBD1,CASNPGQGVYGYTF,TGTGCCAGCAATCCGGGACAGGGAGTTTATGGCTACACCTTC
TRBJ2-2,NA,TRBV30,NA,CAWSRGHAGELFF,TGTGCCTGGAGCCGGGGACATGCCGGGGAGCTGTTTTTT
TRBJ1-2,few,TRBV28,NA,CASSSGSLGYTF,TGTGCCAGCAGTTCAGGAAGTCTTGGCTACACCTTC
TRBJ2-3,NA,TRBV7-2,NA,CASTIRKSGALGDTQYF,TGTGCCAGCACGATCAGAAAATCAGGGGCGCTGGGAGATACGCAGTATTTT
TRBJ1-2,NA,TRBV6-5,TRBD1,CASSFVTGRDGYTF,TGTGCCAGCAGTTTCGTGACAGGGAGGGATGGCTACACCTTC
TRBJ1-1,NA,TRBV30,NA,CAWAPGLQNTEAFF,TGTGCCTGGGCCCCGGGACTCCAGAACACTGAAGCTTTCTTT
TRBJ2-1,NA,TRBV5-6,TRBD2,CASSAPGGSSYNEQFF,TGTGCCAGCAGCGCCCCGGGGGGTAGCTCCTACAATGAGCAGTTCTTC
TRBJ1-2,NA,TRBV28,NA,CASSPLGDGYTF,TGTGCCAGCAGTCCGTTAGGGGATGGCTACACCTTC
TRBJ1-2,NA,TRBV2,TRBD1,CASSEARQGSNGYTF,TGTGCCAGCAGTGAAGCCCGACAGGGAAGCAATGGCTACACCTTC
TRBJ2-2,once,TRBV4-3,NA,CASSQARVTGELFF,TGCGCCAGCAGCCAAGCGCGGGTCACCGGGGAGCTGTTTTTT
TRBJ1-1,NA,TRBV4-1,NA,CASSQDIGRKNTEAFF,TGCGCCAGCAGCCAAGATATCGGACGCAAGAACACTGAAGCTTTCTTT
TRBJ1-1,NA,TRBV5-8,NA,CASSLVLAEIPQAFF,TGTGCCAGCAGCTTGGTTTTGGCGGAAATCCCTCAAGCTTTCTTT